Below, 22 T cell receptor beta chains from the same sample are listed, as sequenced in a study of OX40 agonist ivuxolimab in advanced cancers. Sequencing used immunoSEQ multiplex PCR; TCRdb keeps in-frame clones, though not all of them. The table lists around 20,000 clones, roughly 74% of them singletons. This specimen was CD4+ or CD8+ T cells sorted from blood, taken in a trial of the OX40 agonist ivuxolimab. The receptors were sampled from an adult with an advanced solid tumor such as melanoma, head and neck, liver or kidney cancer.

The table lists this clone with a few counts. The chain recombines TRBV28 with TRBJ2-1; TRBD2 matches at 9 bases. Germline V gene data show CDR1 as MDHEN and CDR2 as SYDVKM. CDR3 length equals 16 residues. J lost 0 bases, V lost 6 bases, and 6 bases had no gene match. The CDR3 reads CASSRLLAGSYNEQFF. The CDR3 DNA follows: TGTGCCAGCAGCAGGCTACTAGCGGGCTCCTACAATGAGCAGTTCTTC.

This chain joins TRBV19 and TRBJ1-1, with a possible D match to TRBD1 (6 bases). Trimming left V 2 bases short and J 0 bases short, with 10 bases between. CDR1 LNHDA and CDR2 SQIVND come from the germline V gene (reference sequence). The CDR3 extends over 15 amino acids. In nucleotides, the CDR3 is TGTGCCAGTAGTATATGGCAGGGGTTGAACACTGAAGCTTTCTTT. Translating it yields CASSIWQGLNTEAFF.

The chain employs TRBV10-3 and TRBJ2-1; 14 bases fit TRBD2. The V gene's germline CDR1 is ENHRY and CDR2 SYGVKD. V lost 2 bases, J lost 4 bases, and 7 bases stayed unmatched. CDR3 size: 18 residues. The CDR3 loop reads CAISEGTSGRRAYNEQFF. The CDR3 region has the DNA TGTGCCATCAGTGAGGGGACTAGCGGGAGAAGGGCTTACAATGAGCAGTTCTTC.

This clone was observed a single time. The CDR3 nucleotides are TGTGCCAGCAGCGCATTTACCGGGACGTTGGGGGATACGCAGTATTTT. Its protein is CASSAFTGTLGDTQYF. The rearrangement links TRBV7-8 to TRBJ2-3; D could derive from TRBD1 or TRBD2 (5 bases each). CDR3 length: 16 residues. V was trimmed by 5 bases and J by 6 bases, leaving 21 bases between them. Germline V CDR1 and CDR2: SGHVS, FQNEAQ. Based on the CDR3 plus reference TRBV7-8 and TRBJ2-3, the full variable domain is GAGVSQSPRYKVAKRGQDVALRCDPISGHVSLFWYQQALGQGPEFLTYFQNEAQLDKSGLPSDRFFAERPEGSVSTLKIQRTQQEDSAVYLCASSAFTGTLGDTQYFGPGTRLTVL.

The chain is built from TRBV19 and TRBJ2-3, with 8 bases that match TRBD2. With V trimmed by 7 bases and J by 5 bases, 11 bases remained unmatched. This CDR3 contains 15 residues. Germline-derived CDR1 and CDR2 are LNHDA and SQIVND (reference sequence). The CDR3 DNA sequence: TGTGCCAGTAACCCAACGGGGGGGTTGGTAGATACGCAGTATTTT. Translation: CASNPTGGLVDTQYF.

The chain employs TRBV19 and TRBJ1-3, with no clear D. This CDR3 contains 16 residues. Germline lookup yields CDR1 LNHDA and CDR2 SQIVND (reference sequence). The V end was cut by 0 bases, the J end by 0 bases, with 9 bases between. For the CDR3, the DNA is TGTGCCAGTAGTATAGATGGACTCAGCTCTGGAAACACCATATATTTT. Translation gives CASSIDGLSSGNTIYF.

The rearrangement joins TRBV27 to TRBJ2-7; TRBD2 matches at 7 bases. The CDR3 has 13 residues. The V gene's germline CDR1 is MNHEY and CDR2 SMNVEV (reference sequence). V lost 3 bases, J lost 3 bases, and 2 bases stayed unmatched. CDR3 sequence reads: CASSFLAGYEQYF. As DNA, the CDR3 is TGTGCCAGCAGTTTTTTAGCGGGCTACGAGCAGTACTTC.

The rearrangement joins TRBV5-5 to TRBJ2-1; no firm D call. CDR3 size: 13 residues. The germline CDR1 and CDR2 sequences are SGHKS and YYEKEE (reference sequence). Trimming stripped 0 bases from V and 2 bases from J, with 3 bases between. The CDR3 here is CASSLGPYNEQFF. The DNA for the CDR3 is TGTGCCAGCAGCTTGGGGCCCTACAATGAGCAGTTCTTC.

The rearrangement uses TRBV7-8 and TRBJ2-1; tentative D call: TRBD2 (6 bases). CDR3 length: 15 residues. Germline V lookup: CDR1 SGHVS, CDR2 FQNEAQ. V was trimmed by 4 bases and J by 5 bases, leaving 15 bases between them. CDR3 nucleotide sequence: TGTGCCAGCAGCTCCGACGGGGGTGTTAACAATGAGCAGTTCTTC. Amino acids: CASSSDGGVNNEQFF.

The chain joins TRBV28 to TRBJ2-7, with D perhaps matching TRBD2 (6 bases). The V and J ends lost 6 bases and 0 bases respectively, with 12 bases between them. The CDR3 has 14 residues. The germline gives CDR1 MDHEN, CDR2 SYDVKM. The CDR3 DNA reads TGTGCCAGCAGCAGGGACTGGGGCTCCTACGAGCAGTACTTC. This codes for CASSRDWGSYEQYF. Together with reference TRBV28 and TRBJ2-7, the CDR3 gives the full variable domain: DVKVTQSSRYLVKRTGEKVFLECVQDMDHENMFWYRQDPGLGLRLIYFSYDVKMKEKGDIPEGYSVSREKKERFSLILESASTNQTSMYLCASSRDWGSYEQYFGPGTRLTVT.

The chain recombines TRBV27 with TRBJ2-2, with 7 nucleotides matching TRBD1. This CDR3 is 15 amino acids long. Germline-derived CDR1 and CDR2 are MNHEY and SMNVEV (reference sequence). Trimming removed 4 bases from V and 6 bases from J; junction bases left unmatched: 8. CDR3: CASSSGTVAPGELFF. The CDR3 DNA reads as TGTGCCAGCAGTTCCGGGACAGTGGCCCCCGGGGAGCTGTTTTTT.

As DNA, the CDR3 is TGTGCCAGCAGCTTAGCTGGGACAGGGGGCGCGGAAGCTTTCTTT. Protein product: CASSLAGTGGAEAFF. V is TRBV7-2 and J is TRBJ1-1, with 12 bases lining up with TRBD1. The V gene end was trimmed by 0 bases and the J gene end by 8 bases; junction bases not matched to a gene: 4. The CDR3 has 15 amino acids. Per germline, CDR1 SGHTA and CDR2 FQGNSA.

The chain has TRBV28 and TRBJ2-2, with D hard to call. The germline gives CDR1 MDHEN, CDR2 SYDVKM. This CDR3 comprises 15 residues. The V and J ends lost 4 bases and 5 bases respectively, with 14 bases between them. CDR3 nucleotides: TGTGCCAGCAGTTCCCCGGACGCGCTGACCGGGGAGCTGTTTTTT. It specifies CASSSPDALTGELFF.

By share of the sample, this clone is medium-sized. The rearrangement uses TRBV4-2 and TRBJ1-1; tentatively, D is TRBD1 (5 bases). CDR1 is LGHNA and CDR2 is YNFKEQ in the germline V gene. The CDR3 sequence is 13 residues long. V was pared by 4 bases and J by 5 bases, with 11 bases between. In DNA form, the CDR3 reads TGTGCCAGCAGCCTAGTACGGGGGACTGAAGCTTTCTTT. Protein product: CASSLVRGTEAFF.

The chain joins TRBV13 to TRBJ2-1, with D possibly being TRBD1 or TRBD2 (5 bases each). Trimming took 5 bases from V and 0 from J, leaving 11 bases between them. The CDR3 has 15 residues. Germline V gives CDR1 PRHDT, CDR2 FYEKMQ (reference sequence). CDR3 region: CASSPGTLSYNEQFF. The CDR3 nucleotides read TGTGCCAGCAGCCCGGGGACCCTCTCCTACAATGAGCAGTTCTTC.

This chain links TRBV27 with TRBJ2-2; D is unresolved. The ends were cut back, 2 bases at V and 5 bases at J, with 9 bases in the middle. The CDR3 is made up of 14 amino acids. The germline gives CDR1 MNHEY, CDR2 SMNVEV (reference sequence). The CDR3 DNA reads TGTGCCAGCAGTTTAGGGCTCTCGACCGGGGAGCTGTTTTTT. Translation gives CASSLGLSTGELFF.

This chain links TRBV29-1 with TRBJ2-7; TRBD2 agrees at 9 bases. Germline V lookup: CDR1 SQVTM, CDR2 ANQGSEA. The CDR3 contains 13 residues. Trimming took 4 bases from V and 0 from J; bases not matched to a gene: 1. The CDR3 loop reads CSVVGLASYEQYF. The CDR3 nucleotides are TGCAGCGTTGTGGGACTAGCCTCCTACGAGCAGTACTTC.

This chain joins TRBV4-3 and TRBJ1-2; D may be TRBD1 (5 bases). The V end lost 4 bases, the J end lost 3 bases, and 15 bases lay between the germline ends. The CDR3 length is 15 residues. Germline CDR1 LGHNA, CDR2 YSLEER. The CDR3 spells CASSLTMWGDYGYTF. The DNA of the CDR3 is TGCGCCAGCAGCCTCACAATGTGGGGCGACTATGGCTACACCTTC.

The genes are TRBV27 and TRBJ2-1, with 13 bases aligning to TRBD2. Germline loops: CDR1 MNHEY, CDR2 SMNVEV (reference sequence). The CDR3 spans 17 residues. V was pared by 4 bases and J by 3 bases, with 6 bases of the junction left unmatched. CDR3 nucleotide sequence: TGTGCCAGCAGTTCACGGACTAGCGGGAGCCTCTACAATGAGCAGTTCTTC. Residues: CASSSRTSGSLYNEQFF.

The rearrangement links TRBV27 to TRBJ1-6; D is perhaps TRBD1 (5 bases). CDR1 MNHEY and CDR2 SMNVEV come from the germline V gene (reference sequence). The germline V and J ends were trimmed by 4 bases and 7 bases, with 26 bases remaining between them. CDR3 length: 19 residues. The CDR3 DNA sequence: TGTGCCAGCAGTTCCGTAGGGGTGACGACGAAGTTCCCCAATTCACCCCTCCACTTT. This codes for CASSSVGVTTKFPNSPLHF.

This sequence joins TRBV9 and TRBJ2-2; D unclear. With 0 bases removed from V and 5 bases from J, the gap between germline ends came to 5 bases. This CDR3 is built from 13 residues. Looked up from germline, CDR1 is SGDLS and CDR2 is YYNGEE. As DNA, the CDR3 is TGTGCCAGCAGCGTAGATGGAACCGGGGAGCTGTTTTTT. Protein sequence: CASSVDGTGELFF. The whole variable domain, remainder taken from reference TRBV9 and TRBJ2-2, is DSGVTQTPKHLITATGQRVTLRCSPRSGDLSVYWYQQSLDQGLQFLIQYYNGEERAKGNILERFSAQQFPDLHSELNLSSLELGDSALYFCASSVDGTGELFFGEGSRLTVL.

This clone was recorded once. The genes are TRBV11-2 and TRBJ2-7; D is ambiguous. CDR3 size: 15 residues. V was cut by 1 base and J by 4 bases, with 14 bases left in between. Germline CDR1 and CDR2: SGHAT and FQNNGV. The CDR3 loop is CASSLASWTYYEQYF. The DNA for the CDR3 is TGTGCCAGCAGCTTAGCATCCTGGACCTATTACGAGCAGTACTTC.